These 25 T cell receptor beta chains were all obtained from the same sample, sequenced in a study of beta chain features in type 1 diabetes. What was sequenced were expressed TCRB transcripts, since all of the isolated RNA had been reverse transcribed. TCRdb keeps only in-frame clones here, not all; method: immunoSEQ multiplex PCR. This table has hundreds of thousands of clones, about 14% appearing once. Sequenced: naive CD4+ T cells from blood. All receptors derive from a young man in good health.

This clone was recorded a few times. The J gene is TRBJ1-1, the V gene TRBV7-9; tentative D call: TRBD1 (5 bases). The V end was cut by 3 bases, the J end by 10 bases, with 18 bases between. The CDR3 consists of 14 residues. Germline CDR1 is SEHNR and CDR2 is FQNEAQ (reference sequence). The CDR3 protein is CASSFAVAGSGAFF. CDR3 coding DNA: TGTGCCAGCAGCTTTGCCGTAGCAGGGAGCGGAGCTTTCTTT.

The chain combines TRBV28 with TRBJ2-7, with a weak D call TRBD1 (5 bases). The CDR3 contains 12 residues. CDR1 MDHEN and CDR2 SYDVKM come from the germline V gene. The V gene lost 8 bases and the J gene lost 0 bases, with 8 bases spanning the gap. The CDR3 DNA reads TGTGCCAGCCAGGACACCTCCTACGAGCAGTACTTC. Amino acid sequence: CASQDTSYEQYF.

The V call is TRBV29-1, the J call TRBJ1-2, with a weak D call TRBD1 (5 bases). CDR1 is SQVTM, CDR2 ANQGSEA, per germline. Deletions cut 7 bases from V and 2 bases from J, with 14 bases between. CDR3 length: 13 amino acids. Here the CDR3 reads CSATWDGNYGYTF. DNA for the CDR3: TGCAGCGCCACCTGGGACGGGAACTATGGCTACACCTTC.

The gene calls are TRBV28 and TRBJ2-2; weak D call: TRBD2 (6 bases). This CDR3 is 15 amino acids long. V was clipped by 6 bases and J by 6 bases, with 17 bases between them. Germline CDR1 MDHEN, CDR2 SYDVKM. CDR3 sequence (DNA): TGTGCCAGCAGCCCATTGGGGGGTAATGCCGGGGAGCTGTTTTTT. This encodes CASSPLGGNAGELFF.

This clone has just a few counts. The genes are TRBV6-5 and TRBJ2-1; D call uncertain. Trimming took off 7 bases at V and 10 bases at J, with 20 bases between the two ends. Germline lookup yields CDR1 MNHEY and CDR2 SVGAGI. This CDR3 is 14 amino acids long. CDR3 residues: CASNPASSALEQFF. CDR3 bases: TGTGCCAGCAACCCCGCTTCCTCAGCATTAGAGCAGTTCTTC.

In its sample, this clone was seen a few times. The J gene is TRBJ2-4, the V gene TRBV7-2, with a tentative D call TRBD2 (7 bases). V was clipped by 1 base and J by 0 bases, with 13 bases between them. This CDR3 region has 17 residues. CDR1 and CDR2 (germline): SGHTA, FQGNSA. CDR3 loop: CASSLVSRGGAKNIQYF. The CDR3, as DNA: TGTGCCAGCAGCTTAGTCAGTAGGGGGGGAGCCAAAAACATTCAGTACTTC.

This clone was seen more than once but under ten times. The rearrangement links TRBV11-2 to TRBJ2-1; 13 bases match TRBD2. CDR1 and CDR2 (germline): SGHAT, FQNNGV. V shed 3 bases, J shed 10 bases, and the junction held 9 bases outside the gene matches. This CDR3 contains 16 residues. The CDR3 nucleotides are TGTGCCAGCAGCTTGCCGGGACTAGCGGGGACAAAGGAGCAGTTCTTC. Translating it yields CASSLPGLAGTKEQFF.

Only a few counts were recorded for this clone. The rearrangement uses TRBV28 and TRBJ2-7, with D tentatively TRBD1 (6 bases). V was clipped by 6 bases and J by 0 bases, with 15 bases between them. The CDR3 is made up of 15 amino acids. Per germline, CDR1 MDHEN and CDR2 SYDVKM. CDR3 DNA sequence: TGTGCCAGCAGGAGGGCTGAAGGGGGCTCCTACGAGCAGTACTTC. It translates to CASRRAEGGSYEQYF.

This clone appeared a few times. The chain recombines TRBV2 with TRBJ1-2; D is uncertain. The V and J ends lost 7 bases and 8 bases respectively, with 17 bases between them. Germline values: CDR1 SNHLY, CDR2 FYNNEI. The CDR3 has 13 amino acids. The CDR3 DNA follows: TGTGCCAGCACCGCCGGTATAGTCGTCGGCTACACCTTC. Residues: CASTAGIVVGYTF.

The chain carries TRBV7-9 and TRBJ2-1, with D possibly matching TRBD1 (6 bases). The CDR3 loop spans 14 amino acids. Trimming stripped 1 base from V and 8 bases from J, with 12 bases between. The germline CDR1 and CDR2 sequences are SEHNR and FQNEAQ (reference sequence). CDR3 bases: TGTGCCAGCAGCTTAGATATCAGGGGTCATGAGCAGTTCTTC. Protein: CASSLDIRGHEQFF.

The gene calls are TRBV6-5 and TRBJ1-1, with 7 bases lining up with TRBD1. V lost 2 bases and J lost 3; bases outside the gene matches: 3. The CDR3 spans 14 residues. The germline gives CDR1 MNHEY, CDR2 SVGAGI. The CDR3 here is CASSYGRGDTEAFF. The CDR3 nucleotides read TGTGCCAGCAGTTACGGCAGGGGGGACACTGAAGCTTTCTTT.

This clone was seen more than once but under ten times. The genes are TRBV29-1 and TRBJ2-2, with a tentative D call TRBD1 (6 bases). CDR1 and CDR2 (germline): SQVTM, ANQGSEA. The CDR3 runs to 13 residues. Trimming took 4 bases from V and 8 from J, leaving 14 bases between them. CDR3 sequence: CSVADRALGELFF. CDR3 nucleotides: TGCAGCGTTGCGGACAGAGCTTTGGGGGAGCTGTTTTTT.

V and J are TRBV7-8 and TRBJ2-5, with 10 positions matching TRBD2. The CDR3 extends over 16 amino acids. Germline trimming cut 0 bases from V and 2 bases from J; bases unmatched to any gene: 3. Germline CDR1 and CDR2: SGHVS and FQNEAQ. The DNA for the CDR3 is TGTGCCAGCAGCTTAGCGCTAGCGGGGGTTCAAGAGACCCAGTACTTC. This codes for CASSLALAGVQETQYF.

The sample holds a few counts of this clone. Other DNA sequences of this sample code for an identical CDR3. The chain employs TRBV30 and TRBJ2-5; TRBD1 or TRBD2 may be the D gene (6 bases each). V was trimmed by 2 bases and J by 1 base, leaving 11 bases between them. The CDR3 spans 14 residues. Germline V gives CDR1 GTSNPN, CDR2 SVGIG (reference sequence). The chain's CDR3 is CAWSLGGTQETQYF. In nucleotides, the CDR3 is TGTGCCTGGAGTCTAGGGGGGACCCAAGAGACCCAGTACTTC.

V usage is TRBV15 and J usage is TRBJ1-1; no reliable D call. There are 13 residues in the CDR3. The germline V and J ends were trimmed by 0 bases and 7 bases, with 9 bases remaining between them. In germline, CDR1 is LNHNV, CDR2 YYDKDF (reference sequence). Written as DNA, the CDR3 is TGTGCCACCAGCAGAGATGTCCGGGGTGAAGCTTTCTTT. Encoded protein: CATSRDVRGEAFF.

The chain has TRBV9 and TRBJ1-2, with 9 positions matching TRBD1. Trimming removed 5 bases from V and 4 bases from J; junction bases left unmatched: 12. The CDR3 contains 16 residues. The germline V gene encodes CDR1 SGDLS and CDR2 YYNGEE. This CDR3 reads CASSRDRVAAGYGYTF. In DNA form, the CDR3 reads TGTGCCAGCAGTCGGGACAGGGTGGCGGCCGGCTATGGCTACACCTTC. The full variable domain, in which reference TRBV9 and TRBJ1-2 provide the parts outside the CDR3, is DSGVTQTPKHLITATGQRVTLRCSPRSGDLSVYWYQQSLDQGLQFLIQYYNGEERAKGNILERFSAQQFPDLHSELNLSSLELGDSALYFCASSRDRVAAGYGYTFGSGTRLTVV.

The chain employs TRBV6-6 and TRBJ2-7, with D perhaps TRBD2 (6 bases). The CDR3 length is 14 residues. The germline CDR1 and CDR2 sequences are MNHNY and SVGAGI (reference sequence). Deletions cut 10 bases from V and 0 bases from J, with 16 bases between. CDR3 loop: CATQGRTDSYEQYF. Here the CDR3 DNA reads TGTGCCACCCAAGGGAGGACTGACTCCTACGAGCAGTACTTC.

The chain has TRBV9 and TRBJ2-7, with D unclear. Trimming pared 5 bases from V and 0 bases from J, leaving 15 bases between. The CDR3 extends over 15 amino acids. Germline CDR1 reads SGDLS; CDR2 reads YYNGEE. CDR3 sequence reads: CASSGGWAGSYEQYF. The CDR3, as DNA: TGTGCCAGCAGTGGCGGTTGGGCAGGCTCCTACGAGCAGTACTTC.

The chain joins TRBV9 to TRBJ2-1; D is uncertain. Trimming cost V 0 bases and J 7 bases, with 20 bases left between them. CDR3 length: 17 amino acids. CDR1 SGDLS and CDR2 YYNGEE come from the germline V gene. DNA of the CDR3: TGTGCCAGCAGCGTAGGGGGTGGTTCCCGGAACCCAAATGAGCAGTTCTTC. It translates to CASSVGGGSRNPNEQFF.

The chain uses TRBV18 and TRBJ2-3, with 9 bases lining up with TRBD1. V lost 3 bases and J lost 1; bases outside the gene matches: 2. Germline CDR1 and CDR2: KGHSH and LQKENI. The CDR3 contains 15 residues. The CDR3 protein is CASSPWDRGTDTQYF. The CDR3 DNA follows: TGTGCCAGCTCACCCTGGGACAGGGGCACAGATACGCAGTATTTT. Full variable domain (remainder filled in from reference TRBV18 and TRBJ2-3): NAGVMQNPRHLVRRRGQEARLRCSPMKGHSHVYWYRQLPEEGLKFMVYLQKENIIDESGMPKERFSAEFPKEGPSILRIQQVVRGDSAAYFCASSPWDRGTDTQYFGPGTRLTVL.

This rearrangement joins TRBV5-1 to TRBJ1-4, with 7 bases that match TRBD1. Germline CDR1 reads SGHRS; CDR2 reads YFSETQ. V shed 4 bases and J 7 bases; nucleotides not matched to a gene: 7. The CDR3 is made up of 14 amino acids. CDR3 DNA sequence: TGCGCCAGCAGCGCCCAGGGGGGTATTGAAAAACTGTTTTTT. Residues: CASSAQGGIEKLFF.

CDR3 sequence reads: CAIRDRANGYTF. CDR3 coding DNA: TGTGCCATCAGGGACAGGGCGAATGGCTACACCTTC. The chain carries TRBV10-3 and TRBJ1-2, with 8 bases lining up with TRBD1. Trimming cost V 6 bases and J 6 bases; bases outside gene matches: 3. The germline V gene encodes CDR1 ENHRY and CDR2 SYGVKD. The CDR3 spans 12 residues.

This clone was counted a few times. The gene calls are TRBV20-1 and TRBJ2-1; D call uncertain. The length of the CDR3 is 11 residues. The V end was cut by 0 bases, the J end by 6 bases, with 3 bases between. Germline V gives CDR1 DFQATT, CDR2 SNEGSKA (reference sequence). The CDR3 bases are TGCAGTGCTAGAGAACCCAATGAGCAGTTCTTC. Protein product: CSAREPNEQFF.

This clone was seen a few times. The chain uses TRBV27 and TRBJ2-7; tentatively, D is TRBD1 or TRBD2 (5 bases each). The CDR3 has 15 residues. V was trimmed by 7 bases and J by 3 bases, leaving 19 bases between them. Germline V gene sequence: CDR1 MNHEY, CDR2 SMNVEV (reference sequence). CDR3 DNA: TGTGCCAGCAAACGAGGGGTGGAAGGTAGCTACGAGCAGTACTTC. Translation gives CASKRGVEGSYEQYF.

The rearrangement joins TRBV7-8 to TRBJ2-1; the D gene is possibly TRBD1 (6 bases). Per germline, CDR1 SGHVS and CDR2 FQNEAQ. CDR3 length: 14 residues. V lost 5 bases, J lost 8 bases, and 16 bases lay in between. The CDR3 loop is CASSRLGAFDEQFF. The CDR3 nucleotides are TGTGCCAGCAGCCGACTGGGGGCGTTTGATGAGCAGTTCTTC.